Listed here are 5 T cell receptor beta chains from one sample, sequenced in a study of blood T cell repertoires in COVID-19. Generated by immunoSEQ multiplex PCR, the TCRdb table keeps only in-frame clones and is missing some. The data show hundreds of thousands of clones, about 82% seen once. Input material: PBMCs or T cells enriched from blood (not recorded which). Every receptor here comes from a woman aged 50 to 60 who had recovered from COVID-19.

V is TRBV7-6 and J is TRBJ1-6; D unclear. V lost 4 bases and J lost 7, with 8 bases in between. The germline gives CDR1 SGHVS, CDR2 FNYEAQ. The CDR3 spans 13 residues. CDR3 nucleotide sequence: TGTGCCAGCAGCTCGGGAGGGAATTCACCCCTCCACTTT. Translated, it gives CASSSGGNSPLHF. The full variable domain, its missing parts supplied by reference TRBV7-6 and TRBJ1-6, is GAGVSQSPRYKVTKRGQDVALRCDPISGHVSLYWYRQALGQGPEFLTYFNYEAQQDKSGLPNDRFSAERPEGSISTLTIQRTEQRDSAMYRCASSSGGNSPLHFGNGTRLTVT.

This rearrangement joins TRBV28 to TRBJ1-2, with 7 bases lining up with TRBD1. The V gene's germline CDR1 is MDHEN and CDR2 SYDVKM. J gave up 2 bases and V 4 bases, and 7 bases lay outside the gene matches. This CDR3 has 15 amino acids. CDR3 amino acids: CASSSPGTANYGYTF. The CDR3 coding sequence is TGTGCCAGCAGTTCCCCGGGGACAGCAAACTATGGCTACACCTTC.

V is TRBV18 and J is TRBJ2-4; tentatively, D is TRBD2 (6 bases). This CDR3 region has 18 residues. The V gene lost 2 bases and the J gene lost 1 base, with 18 bases spanning the gap. Germline V gives CDR1 KGHSH, CDR2 LQKENI. The CDR3 bases are TGTGCCAGCTCACCAATTTACGTTTATCGGGGGGCCAAAAACATTCAGTACTTC. It encodes CASSPIYVYRGAKNIQYF.

This CDR3 reads CASSIGVGANVLTF. DNA of the CDR3: TGTGCCAGTAGTATCGGGGTTGGGGCCAACGTCCTGACTTTC. The gene calls are TRBV19 and TRBJ2-6; TRBD2 is a possible D gene (5 bases). The germline CDR1 and CDR2 sequences are LNHDA and SQIVND (reference sequence). V gave up 3 bases and J gave up 3 bases, with 6 bases separating them. The CDR3 consists of 14 residues. Filled out from reference TRBV19 and TRBJ2-6, the complete variable domain reads DGGITQSPKYLFRKEGQNVTLSCEQNLNHDAMYWYRQDPGQGLRLIYYSQIVNDFQKGDIAEGYSVSREKKESFPLTVTSAQKNPTAFYLCASSIGVGANVLTFGAGSRLTVL.

The genes are TRBV7-2 and TRBJ2-1, with 9 bases matching TRBD2. CDR3 length: 15 amino acids. Germline V gene sequence: CDR1 SGHTA, CDR2 FQGNSA. The V segment lost 0 bases and the J segment 6 bases; nucleotides outside the gene matches: 3. The CDR3 bases are TGTGCCAGCAGCTTAGCTAGCGGGAGACTCAATGAGCAGTTCTTC. Translating it yields CASSLASGRLNEQFF.